These 23 T cell receptor beta chains share one sample of origin, sequenced in a study of Graves' ophthalmopathy and Graves' hyperthyroidism. As the template, RNA transcripts were used to amplify TCR beta CDR3 regions. HTBI primers were employed in first-round RT-PCR, then a second-round multiplex PCR followed. TCRdb used MiXCR to reprocess the multiplex PCR reads, holding one entry per CDR3 protein. The repertoire holds 500,000 to 700,000 distinct CDR3 sequences, with roughly 39% as singletons. The sequenced material came from peripheral blood or thyroid tissue (not recorded which). The source of these receptors is an adult man with Graves' hyperthyroidism.

The rearrangement links TRBV10-3 to TRBJ1-5, with D unresolved. V gave up 10 bases and J gave up 2 bases, with 21 bases separating them. From germline, CDR1 is ENHRY and CDR2 SYGVKD. This CDR3 region has 16 residues. CDR3 sequence: CASSGVGISGNQPQHF. The CDR3 nucleotides are TGTGCCAGCAGCGGGGTAGGGATTTCGGGCAATCAGCCCCAGCATTTT.

This clonotype was counted between two and nine times. This rearrangement joins TRBV7-9 to TRBJ1-1, with D perhaps matching TRBD1 (5 bases). V gave up 2 bases and J gave up 1 base, with 11 bases separating them. This CDR3 has 15 amino acids. Per germline, CDR1 SEHNR and CDR2 FQNEAQ (reference sequence). Here the CDR3 reads CASSLKVGGNTEAFF. The DNA of the CDR3 is TGTGCCAGCAGCTTAAAAGTGGGGGGGAACACTGAAGCTTTCTTT.

The gene calls are TRBV28 and TRBJ1-6; D unresolved. With 1 base removed from V and 8 bases from J, the gap between germline ends came to 9 bases. The germline V gene has CDR1 MDHEN and CDR2 SYDVKM. The CDR3 runs to 14 residues. The CDR3 is CASSLYERDSPLHF. The CDR3 DNA reads as TGTGCCAGCAGTTTATACGAGAGAGATTCACCCCTCCACTTT.

This chain joins TRBV3-1 and TRBJ1-2, with 7 positions matching TRBD1. The V gene's germline CDR1 is LGHDT and CDR2 YNNKEL (reference sequence). The CDR3 length is 13 residues. Unmatched junction bases numbered 4, after V lost 2 bases and J lost 7 bases. The CDR3 nucleotides read TGTGCCAGCAGCCAACCGACAGGGAGTGGCTACACCTTC. Amino acids: CASSQPTGSGYTF.

The CDR3 region has the DNA TGTGCCATCAGCCCGACTAGCGGAGGCAGCTACGAGCAGTACTTC. This encodes CAISPTSGGSYEQYF. The rearrangement uses TRBV10-3 and TRBJ2-7; 9 nucleotides line up with TRBD2. Germline assignment: CDR1 ENHRY and CDR2 SYGVKD. The V segment lost 6 bases and the J segment 3 bases; nucleotides outside the gene matches: 9. The CDR3 is 15 amino acids.

J is TRBJ2-2 and V is TRBV10-3; TRBD2 matches at 8 bases. CDR3 length: 17 residues. After removal of 10 bases from V and 4 bases from J, the junction contained 17 bases not matched to a gene. Germline loops: CDR1 ENHRY, CDR2 SYGVKD. The CDR3, as DNA: TGTGCCAGCAGCGACGGGCATAGCGGGGCCTTCACCGGGGAGCTGTTTTTT. This encodes CASSDGHSGAFTGELFF.

The sample holds a few counts of this clonotype. The V call is TRBV29-1, the J call TRBJ2-3; D is ambiguous. Germline assignment: CDR1 SQVTM and CDR2 ANQGSEA. The CDR3 is 12 residues long. Trimming shortened V by 3 bases and J by 6 bases, and 10 bases separated the two germline ends. CDR3 in amino acids: CSVEALSDTQYF. The CDR3 bases are TGCAGCGTTGAGGCACTTTCCGATACGCAGTATTTT.

This clonotype was seen a handful of times. The rearrangement links TRBV7-3 to TRBJ1-3, with 10 bases fitting TRBD1. The CDR3 has 16 amino acids. J was trimmed by 4 bases and V by 5 bases; bases with no gene match: 8. CDR1 SGHTA and CDR2 FQGTGA come from the germline V gene. CDR3 in amino acids: CASSPGQGRSGNTIYF. DNA for the CDR3: TGTGCCAGCAGCCCGGGACAGGGGCGTTCGGGAAACACCATATATTTT. Looking up the rest from reference TRBV7-3 and TRBJ1-3 gives the full variable domain: GAGVSQTPSNKVTEKGKYVELRCDPISGHTALYWYRQSLGQGPEFLIYFQGTGAADDSGLPNDRFFAVRPEGSVSTLKIQRTERGDSAVYLCASSPGQGRSGNTIYFGEGSWLTVV.

The rearrangement links TRBV12-3 or TRBV12-4 to TRBJ1-5, with a tentative D call TRBD1 (5 bases). V lost 5 bases and J 14 bases, leaving 13 bases between the germline ends. The CDR3 consists of 11 residues. The CDR3 DNA follows: TGTGCCAGCAGTGGATGGGGCCACGAGCATTTT. It specifies CASSGWGHEHF.

The chain links TRBV29-1 to TRBJ2-3; D possibly matches TRBD1 or TRBD2 (5 bases each). Trimming took 4 bases from V and 1 from J, leaving 18 bases between them. CDR3 length: 16 amino acids. The germline CDR1 and CDR2 sequences are SQVTM and ANQGSEA. The CDR3 spells CSVGDYPLGGTDTQYF. The CDR3 DNA reads TGCAGCGTTGGGGATTACCCCCTGGGGGGCACAGATACGCAGTATTTT.

This clonotype was observed at least ten times. V usage is TRBV6-5 and J usage is TRBJ2-7; 7 bases map to TRBD2. V shed 6 bases, J shed 2 bases, and the junction held 16 bases outside the gene matches. The CDR3 contains 17 residues. Looked up from germline, CDR1 is MNHEY and CDR2 is SVGAGI. The CDR3: CASRPTPGSSGTYEQYF. The CDR3, as DNA: TGTGCCAGCAGACCTACCCCGGGGTCTAGCGGTACCTACGAGCAGTACTTC.

About this clonotype: Given the absence of the conserved phenylalanine or tryptophan at the CDR3 end, a read error is likely. The chain has TRBV7-2 and TRBJ2-3; D gene ambiguous. V lost 4 bases to trimming and J lost 1 base, with 12 bases between them. In germline, CDR1 is SGHTA, CDR2 FQGNSA. CDR3 length: 15 amino acids. CDR3 DNA: TGTGCCAGCAGCTATTACAGCCTCGGCACAGATACGCAGTATTGT. This codes for CASSYYSLGTDTQYC.

This clonotype was seen repeatedly, ten times or more. The chain joins TRBV4-1 to TRBJ1-2, with TRBD1 matching over 10 bases. The CDR3 has 16 residues. Germline loops: CDR1 MGHRA, CDR2 YSYEKL. Trimming took 1 base from V and 3 from J; bases not matched to a gene: 5. The DNA of the CDR3 is TGCGCCAGCAGCCAAGGGCGACAGGGGGCGGACTATGGCTACACCTTC. Translating it yields CASSQGRQGADYGYTF.

In this sample, this clonotype turned up a few times. The chain recombines TRBV4-1 with TRBJ1-2, with D perhaps TRBD1 (5 bases). The CDR3 is 16 amino acids. V shed 4 bases and J shed 8 bases, with 23 bases lying between them. The germline CDR1 and CDR2 sequences are MGHRA and YSYEKL. In DNA form, the CDR3 reads TGCGCCAGCAGCCTACAGGTGGAACTTATCCGCCGAGGCTACACCTTC. This codes for CASSLQVELIRRGYTF.

This clonotype has a single count. The CDR3 region has the DNA TGTGCCATCAGAGGGACAGGGGTTAGGGCCTATGGCTACACCTTC. This codes for CAIRGTGVRAYGYTF. The J gene is TRBJ1-2, the V gene TRBV10-3; 10 bases agree with TRBD1. This CDR3 is 15 amino acids long. After removal of 6 bases from V and 4 bases from J, the junction contained 8 bases not matched to a gene. The germline V gene has CDR1 ENHRY and CDR2 SYGVKD.

The V and J genes are TRBV20-1 and TRBJ2-3; TRBD2 matches 8 bases. Unmatched junction bases numbered 6, after V lost 6 bases and J lost 4 bases. CDR1 DFQATT and CDR2 SNEGSKA come from the germline V gene (reference sequence). The length of the CDR3 is 13 residues. CDR3 nucleotides: TGCAGTGCCGGGGGGGTCTCACCAGATACGCAGTATTTT. Protein product: CSAGGVSPDTQYF.

This clonotype was counted many times. The rearrangement uses TRBV7-9 and TRBJ1-5; D is unclear. V gave up 5 bases and J gave up 0 bases, with 11 bases separating them. CDR3 size: 15 residues. The germline V gene has CDR1 SEHNR and CDR2 FQNEAQ (reference sequence). CDR3 amino acids: CASSPGSLSNQPQHF. DNA for the CDR3: TGTGCCAGCAGCCCCGGTAGCCTTAGCAATCAGCCCCAGCATTTT.

This clonotype appeared many times. The rearrangement joins TRBV7-3 to TRBJ2-7, with D perhaps matching TRBD1 (5 bases). Germline values: CDR1 SGHTA, CDR2 FQGTGA. This CDR3 comprises 16 residues. Trimming cost V 2 bases and J 5 bases, with 19 bases left between them. CDR3: CASSLSPRDEDHEQYF. The DNA for the CDR3 is TGTGCCAGCAGCTTATCCCCCAGGGATGAGGACCACGAGCAGTACTTC.

In the case of this clonotype: A much larger clone differs by one base, so this may be a read error. This chain links TRBV7-2 with TRBJ2-7; 7 positions match TRBD1. The CDR3 has 13 amino acids. CDR1 is SGHTA, CDR2 FQGNSA, per germline. The DNA for the CDR3 is TGTGCCGGCAGCTCTGAGACAGGGTTCAAGCAGTACTTC. This translates into CAGSSETGFKQYF.

As for this clonotype: Likely a read error: the CDR3 ends without its conserved phenylalanine or tryptophan. The chain couples TRBV10-3 to TRBJ1-1; D ambiguous. CDR1 is ENHRY, CDR2 SYGVKD, per germline. Trimming pared 9 bases from V and 4 bases from J, leaving 18 bases between. This CDR3 region has 14 residues. The CDR3 region is CAIRDGQVGTEAFL. In DNA, the CDR3 is TGTGCCATTAGGGATGGCCAGGTAGGCACTGAAGCTTTCCTT.

This clonotype has more than one count but fewer than ten. The rearrangement links TRBV11-3 to TRBJ1-4, with a weak D call TRBD1 (5 bases). This CDR3 contains 15 residues. V lost 5 bases to trimming and J lost 7 bases, with 17 bases between them. In germline, CDR1 is SGHNT, CDR2 YENEEA. The CDR3 DNA is TGTGCCAGCAGCCGAAGCCCTCAGGGAGGTGAAAAACTGTTTTTT. It codes for CASSRSPQGGEKLFF.

This clonotype appeared many times. V gene TRBV7-9 combines with J gene TRBJ2-2; TRBD1 matches 9 bases. The CDR3 covers 20 residues. Germline CDR1 is SEHNR and CDR2 is FQNEAQ (reference sequence). Trimming took 4 bases from V and 1 from J; bases not matched to a gene: 16. CDR3 coding DNA: TGTGCCAGCAGCTCCCCTGTCCCGGGACAGGGATCAGGGAACACCGGGGAGCTGTTTTTT. This encodes CASSSPVPGQGSGNTGELFF.

This chain uses TRBV5-8 with TRBJ2-2; 8 bases fit TRBD1. Trimming removed 2 bases from V and 1 base from J; junction bases left unmatched: 7. CDR3 length equals 17 residues. Germline-derived CDR1 and CDR2 are SGHTS and YDEGEE. The CDR3 bases are TGTGCCAGCAGCTTCAACCCGGGACAGGTGAACACCGGGGAGCTGTTTTTT. Its translation: CASSFNPGQVNTGELFF.